The clone carrying this T cell receptor (beta chain) was counted a few times. This sample's TCRbeta library carried unique molecular identifier barcodes. TCRdb redid the calling of the PCR reads with MiXCR, one entry per CDR3 protein. Altogether about 640,000 distinct CDR3 sequences are present, roughly 15% being singletons, with the ten largest covering 1.1%. This entry belongs to a study of T-cell reconstitution after alpha-beta-depleted transplantation in children. The sequence was obtained from a human donor who donated a stem cell graft to a child with acute myeloid leukemia. The sample consisted of PBMCs from the stem cell graft donor, taken from the stem cell graft.

CDR3 in DNA: TGCAGTGCTGGAATCCCCGGGAGCAATCAGCCCCAGCATTTT. This translates into CSAGIPGSNQPQHF. This sequence joins TRBV20-1 and TRBJ1-5; D is unresolved. Germline values: CDR1 DFQATT, CDR2 SNEGSKA (reference sequence). CDR3 length: 14 residues. V lost 5 bases to trimming and J lost 1 base, with 12 bases between them.